A selection of T cell receptor beta chains follows, all from one sample in a study of control samples from healthy donors and cancer patients. Sequenced by immunoSEQ multiplex PCR; TCRdb stores in-frame clones only, minus some. The data show 120,000 to 150,000 clones, around 90% seen once. Sequenced material: blood. The receptors originated from a man aged 25-45 years in good health. The CDR3 runs from the conserved cysteine through the conserved F or W. The order of the fields is V gene, D gene, CDR3 protein. D genes are given only for firm matches.

TRBV4-2 - CASSQGGSVYEQYF
TRBV7-2 - CASSLALGSTDTQYF
TRBV6-5 - CASSYSSGKETQYF
TRBV4-3 - CASSQVVQYEQYF
TRBV24-1 - CATSDISIDTGELFF
TRBV6-2/TRBV6-3 - CASSHLGGISPLHF
TRBV9 - CASSVGQASYEQYF
TRBV2 - CASSEREVSYEQYF
TRBV7-2 - CASSQQQTAEAFF
TRBV4-2 - CASSQASAASSYEQYF
TRBV28 - CASSLLWDTNYGYTF
TRBV9 TRBD1 CASSVAGTDYSGNTIYF
TRBV27 - CASSLYGGSNYGYTF
TRBV4-1 - CASSQVGQINQPQHF
TRBV6-2/TRBV6-3 TRBD1 CASSKGQITDTQYF
TRBV7-2 TRBD1 CASSLGQGNYGYTF
TRBV7-2 - CASSLQMNTGELFF
TRBV6-5 - CASSYVLWGARGYTF
TRBV6-4 TRBD2 CASSDEKGLAGGHPGELFF
TRBV11-3 - CASSPGGRREQYF
TRBV24-1 TRBD1 CATSETGDEQFF
TRBV4-1 TRBD2 CASSQVITSGMNTQYF
TRBV24-1 - CATNIRRYF
TRBV7-2 TRBD1 CASSRTPGQDYEQYF
TRBV7-8 - CASGWSEPYGYTF
TRBV9 - CASSVALGVDYGYTF
TRBV18 - CASSPRLRTNEQFF
TRBV4-1 - CASNDPGGPVNEKLFF
TRBV14 TRBD2 CASSATSGAYEQYF
TRBV18 TRBD1 CASSPGTGNQPQHF
TRBV7-8 - CASSLGQGNYGYTF
TRBV7-3 TRBD2 CASSLTPGTSGIAYNEQFF
TRBV18 - CASSSYSAVNTGELFF
TRBV5-5 TRBD1 CASSSGTAGNTIYF
TRBV9 - CASSVEPGTYEQYF
TRBV4-3 - CASSQGRSSYNEQFF
TRBV7-9 - CASSLGPYDNSPLHF
TRBV9 TRBD2 CASSVGTSGRVPSGANVLTF
TRBV7-9 - CASSVYSRDNYGYTF
TRBV2 - CASSEDSLPGGPQHF
TRBV4-3 - CASSQARWTANTEAFF
TRBV4-1 TRBD1 CASQGVGNTEAFF
TRBV20-1 TRBD1 CSAEQGRAQHF
TRBV7-2 - CASSQIRAPSSEQYF
TRBV14 - CASSQASQGWHGYTF
TRBV19 - CASSMRRESSGNTIYF
TRBV4-1 TRBD1 CASGTGGFSTNEKLFF
TRBV9 - CASSFRNTGELFF